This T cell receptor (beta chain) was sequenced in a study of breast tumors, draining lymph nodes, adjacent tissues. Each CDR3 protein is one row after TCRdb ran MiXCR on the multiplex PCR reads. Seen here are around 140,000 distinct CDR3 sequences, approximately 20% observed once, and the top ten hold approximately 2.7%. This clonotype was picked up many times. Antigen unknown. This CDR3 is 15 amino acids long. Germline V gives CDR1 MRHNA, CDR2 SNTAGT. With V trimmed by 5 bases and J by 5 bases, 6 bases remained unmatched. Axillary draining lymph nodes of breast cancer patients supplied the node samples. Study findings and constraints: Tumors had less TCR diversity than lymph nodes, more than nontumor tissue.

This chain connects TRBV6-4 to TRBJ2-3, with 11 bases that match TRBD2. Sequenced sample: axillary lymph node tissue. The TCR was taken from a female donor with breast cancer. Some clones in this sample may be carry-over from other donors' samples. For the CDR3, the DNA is TGTGCCAGCAGTAATAGCGGGAGGGAGGAAGATACGCAGTATTTT. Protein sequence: CASSNSGREEDTQYF.